This entry lists 27 T cell receptor beta chains sequenced from one sample in a study of cytomegalovirus exposure and HLA in healthy donors. Primers for the PCR totalled 60 Vbeta and 13 Jbeta. Clones were sequenced by immunoSEQ multiplex PCR, and TCRdb holds only the in-frame ones, with some missing. The table has some 200,000 clones, around 75% seen once. Sequences were obtained from PBMCs. The receptors derive from a woman in her thirties in good health and CMV-seronegative.

This clone has more than one count but fewer than ten. The V gene is TRBV5-1, the J gene TRBJ1-2, with 7 bases aligning to TRBD1. CDR3 length: 13 residues. The germline gives CDR1 SGHRS, CDR2 YFSETQ. The junction had 5 bases not matched to a gene; V was cut back by 7 bases and J by 2 bases. This chain's CDR3 is CASGWDRNYGYTF. Written as DNA, the CDR3 is TGCGCCAGCGGCTGGGACAGAAACTATGGCTACACCTTC.

V and J are TRBV30 and TRBJ1-1, with D perhaps matching TRBD1 (5 bases). The CDR3 has 13 residues. Trimming pared 2 bases from V and 1 base from J, leaving 8 bases between. Looked up from germline, CDR1 is GTSNPN and CDR2 is SVGIG (reference sequence). DNA of the CDR3: TGTGCCTGGAGTTGGGGGGGGAACACTGAAGCTTTCTTT. It codes for CAWSWGGNTEAFF.

The sample holds a few counts of this clone. The J gene is TRBJ1-4, the V gene TRBV27; no firm D call. The CDR3 covers 13 residues. Trimming took 5 bases from V and 4 from J, leaving 8 bases between them. The germline V gene has CDR1 MNHEY and CDR2 SMNVEV (reference sequence). CDR3 residues: CASSRRGNEKLFF. DNA for the CDR3: TGTGCCAGCAGTCGCCGCGGTAATGAAAAACTGTTTTTT.

The chain has TRBV13 and TRBJ1-2; D unclear. V shed 4 bases and J shed 4 bases, with 4 bases lying between them. Germline CDR1 PRHDT, CDR2 FYEKMQ (reference sequence). The CDR3 spans 11 residues. In DNA, the CDR3 is TGTGCCAGCAGCTCCTTCTATGGCTACACCTTC. This gives the protein CASSSFYGYTF.

The rearrangement links TRBV27 to TRBJ2-5; 7 nucleotides agree with TRBD2. V dropped 5 bases and J dropped 5; count of bases not matched to a gene: 5. CDR3 length equals 13 residues. The germline CDR1 and CDR2 sequences are MNHEY and SMNVEV (reference sequence). This CDR3 reads CASSPRGTETQYF. CDR3 coding DNA: TGTGCCAGCAGTCCGCGGGGGACTGAGACCCAGTACTTC.

V and J are TRBV4-3 and TRBJ1-4, with 7 bases aligning to TRBD1. The germline CDR1 and CDR2 sequences are LGHNA and YSLEER. CDR3 length: 14 amino acids. J lost 8 bases, V lost 1 base, and 4 bases had no gene match. DNA for the CDR3: TGCGCCAGCAGCCAAGTAAGGGGGCGAGAAAAACTGTTTTTT. Translating it yields CASSQVRGREKLFF.

This sequence joins TRBV19 and TRBJ2-1; 12 nucleotides agree with TRBD2. This CDR3 is built from 15 residues. Unmatched junction bases numbered 6, after V lost 5 bases and J lost 7 bases. Looked up from germline, CDR1 is LNHDA and CDR2 is SQIVND (reference sequence). The CDR3 here is CASSPLLAGGNEQFF. The CDR3 DNA reads as TGTGCCAGTAGTCCCTTACTAGCGGGGGGAAATGAGCAGTTCTTC.

Comment on this clone: Additional DNA sequences in this sample encode the identical CDR3. The V gene is TRBV7-9, the J gene TRBJ2-3; D gene uncertain. Trimming stripped 1 base from V and 2 bases from J, with 10 bases between. The CDR3 spans 15 residues. The germline gives CDR1 SEHNR, CDR2 FQNEAQ (reference sequence). CDR3 residues: CASSLGVASTDTQYF. The CDR3 DNA is TGTGCCAGCAGCTTAGGGGTAGCTTCCACAGATACGCAGTATTTT.

The chain recombines TRBV6-1 with TRBJ2-6, with unresolved D. The V gene lost 1 base and the J gene lost 0 bases, with 4 bases spanning the gap. The germline V gene encodes CDR1 MNHNS and CDR2 SASEGT. CDR3 size: 15 residues. The CDR3 DNA follows: TGTGCCAGCAGTGAAGACAGCTCTGGGGCCAACGTCCTGACTTTC. This translates into CASSEDSSGANVLTF.

The V call is TRBV9, the J call TRBJ2-3, with D maybe TRBD2 (6 bases). V was shortened by 4 bases and J by 0 bases, with 15 bases between the two germline ends. CDR1 and CDR2 (germline): SGDLS, YYNGEE. The CDR3 extends over 16 amino acids. CDR3 DNA: TGTGCCAGCAGCCAGGGACTTAGCGTTAGCACAGATACGCAGTATTTT. Translating it yields CASSQGLSVSTDTQYF. The complete variable domain, with remaining parts taken from reference TRBV9 and TRBJ2-3, reads DSGVTQTPKHLITATGQRVTLRCSPRSGDLSVYWYQQSLDQGLQFLIQYYNGEERAKGNILERFSAQQFPDLHSELNLSSLELGDSALYFCASSQGLSVSTDTQYFGPGTRLTVL.

The CDR3 nucleotides read TGTGCCAGCAGCTCGAGCGGGGGGGCAGATACGCAGTATTTT. Protein: CASSSSGGADTQYF. The chain employs TRBV7-3 and TRBJ2-3; 10 nucleotides line up with TRBD2. The length of the CDR3 is 14 residues. Germline CDR1 and CDR2: SGHTA and FQGTGA. V shed 4 bases, J shed 4 bases, and the junction held 2 bases outside the gene matches.

The V call is TRBV25-1, the J call TRBJ2-1; TRBD2 matches at 7 bases. The CDR3 spans 15 residues. CDR1 and CDR2 from the germline V gene are MGHDK and SYGVNS. V shed 6 bases and J 4 bases; nucleotides not matched to a gene: 9. The CDR3 DNA reads as TGTGCCAGCAGGGGGAGGGCGGGAGCTTACAATGAGCAGTTCTTC. Translating it yields CASRGRAGAYNEQFF. Supplemented by reference TRBV25-1 and TRBJ2-1, the full variable domain reads EADIYQTPRYLVIGTGKKITLECSQTMGHDKMYWYQQDPGMELHLIHYSYGVNSTEKGDLSSESTVSRIRTEHFPLTLESARPSHTSQYLCASRGRAGAYNEQFFGPGTRLTVL.

The V and J genes are TRBV6-6 and TRBJ2-2, with D possibly TRBD2 on 6 matching bases. Trimming removed 4 bases from V and 0 bases from J, with 9 bases in between. The germline CDR1 and CDR2 sequences are MNHNY and SVGAGI (reference sequence). The CDR3 totals 15 residues. The CDR3 nucleotides are TGTGCCAGCAGTTGGGACTCAGCGAACACCGGGGAGCTGTTTTTT. Its protein product is CASSWDSANTGELFF.

This clone is a singleton in its sample. CDR3: CASSIRSWTGDGRPNTEAFF. The CDR3 bases are TGTGCCAGTAGTATAAGGTCGTGGACAGGGGACGGTCGCCCGAACACTGAAGCTTTCTTT. The gene calls are TRBV19 and TRBJ1-1; TRBD1 matches 9 bases. The J segment lost 1 base and the V segment lost 2 bases, leaving 17 bases of the junction unmatched. This CDR3 region has 20 residues. Germline loops: CDR1 LNHDA, CDR2 SQIVND (reference sequence).

CDR3 loop: CASSPVPGTGKYEQYF. CDR3 nucleotides: TGTGCCAGCTCACCGGTACCGGGGACAGGGAAGTACGAGCAGTACTTC. The gene calls are TRBV18 and TRBJ2-7, with 9 positions matching TRBD1. There are 16 residues in the CDR3. In germline, CDR1 is KGHSH, CDR2 LQKENI. Trimming at V came to 3 bases and at J to 4 bases, leaving 10 bases not matched to a gene.

The chain joins TRBV11-2 to TRBJ2-7; 7 nucleotides align to TRBD1. Germline trimming cut 1 base from V and 1 base from J; bases unmatched to any gene: 4. This CDR3 spans 15 amino acids. Germline CDR1 SGHAT, CDR2 FQNNGV. The CDR3: CASSLGPGQSYEQYF. CDR3 nucleotide sequence: TGTGCCAGCAGCTTAGGTCCGGGACAGTCCTACGAGCAGTACTTC.

The chain recombines TRBV9 with TRBJ2-2; 13 positions match TRBD2. From germline, CDR1 is SGDLS and CDR2 YYNGEE. This CDR3 is built from 17 residues. Unmatched junction bases numbered 6, after V lost 2 bases and J lost 5 bases. The CDR3 region has the DNA TGTGCCAGCAGCGTCGCTCCGGGACTAGCGGGGACCGGGGAGCTGTTTTTT. Translated, it gives CASSVAPGLAGTGELFF.

The chain uses TRBV21-1 and TRBJ1-3. TRBV21-1 represents a pseudogene. The CDR3 loop spans 18 amino acids. CDR3: CASSHRERAGPSGNTIYF. The CDR3 nucleotides read TGTGCCAGCAGCCATCGGGAGAGGGCAGGCCCCTCTGGAAACACCATATATTTT.

The chain recombines TRBV14 with TRBJ2-7; weak D call: TRBD2 (5 bases). Germline V gene data show CDR1 as SGHDN and CDR2 as FVKESK. V gave up 1 base and J gave up 2 bases, with 12 bases separating them. This CDR3 has 15 amino acids. The CDR3 sequence is CASSQAGKPTYEQYF. CDR3 sequence (DNA): TGTGCCAGCAGCCAAGCCGGGAAGCCCACCTACGAGCAGTACTTC.

The CDR3 nucleotides read TGCGCCAGCAGCCAATGGGACAGGGGAGGCTATGGCTACACCTTC. Amino acid sequence: CASSQWDRGGYGYTF. The V call is TRBV5-1, the J call TRBJ1-2; 10 bases match TRBD1. V dropped 4 bases and J dropped 4; count of bases not matched to a gene: 7. This CDR3 comprises 15 residues. Germline V gene data show CDR1 as SGHRS and CDR2 as YFSETQ. Complete variable domain (other parts from reference TRBV5-1 and TRBJ1-2): KAGVTQTPRYLIKTRGQQVTLSCSPISGHRSVSWYQQTPGQGLQFLFEYFSETQRNKGNFPGRFSGRQFSNSRSEMNVSTLELGDSALYLCASSQWDRGGYGYTFGSGTRLTVV.

This clone was picked up a small number of times. The rearrangement uses TRBV21-1 and TRBJ2-1; TRBD2 is the table's D call and was not checked against the DNA. TRBV21-1 is assigned pseudogene status. CDR3 length: 19 amino acids. CDR3: CASSFRPGTSGPYYNEQFF. DNA for the CDR3: TGTGCCAGCAGCTTCCGTCCCGGGACTAGTGGGCCCTACTACAATGAGCAGTTCTTC.

This clone was picked up a small number of times. V is TRBV2 and J is TRBJ1-6; TRBD1 matches 9 bases. V gave up 6 bases and J gave up 6 bases; unmatched junction bases: 6. The CDR3 length is 15 residues. Germline V gene lookup returns CDR1 SNHLY and CDR2 FYNNEI. CDR3 nucleotides: TGTGCCAGCAGGGCGCTGGGACAGGGTAATTCACCCCTCCACTTT. This codes for CASRALGQGNSPLHF.

This clone was counted between two and nine times. The chain recombines TRBV29-1 with TRBJ2-1; 8 bases fit TRBD2. V lost 3 bases and J lost 6; bases outside the gene matches: 10. The CDR3 length is 15 residues. From germline, CDR1 is SQVTM and CDR2 ANQGSEA. CDR3 in amino acids: CSVDQPGRALNEQFF. The CDR3 region has the DNA TGCAGCGTTGACCAACCCGGGAGGGCCCTCAATGAGCAGTTCTTC.

The J gene is TRBJ1-4, the V gene TRBV18; D might be TRBD1 (6 bases). This CDR3 has 15 residues. V was cut by 0 bases and J by 5 bases, with 10 bases left in between. CDR1 is KGHSH, CDR2 LQKENI, per germline. CDR3 nucleotides: TGTGCCAGCTCACCACCGTCAGGGGAGAATGAAAAACTGTTTTTT. Its translation is CASSPPSGENEKLFF.

V and J are TRBV18 and TRBJ2-7; 7 bases map to TRBD1. Germline V gene sequence: CDR1 KGHSH, CDR2 LQKENI. The CDR3 has 17 residues. J was trimmed by 0 bases and V by 6 bases; bases with no gene match: 14. CDR3 bases: TGTGCCAGCTCCCCGCCAGGAACTCGGGACAGCTCCTACGAGCAGTACTTC. It specifies CASSPPGTRDSSYEQYF. Full variable domain (missing parts from reference TRBV18 and TRBJ2-7): NAGVMQNPRHLVRRRGQEARLRCSPMKGHSHVYWYRQLPEEGLKFMVYLQKENIIDESGMPKERFSAEFPKEGPSILRIQQVVRGDSAAYFCASSPPGTRDSSYEQYFGPGTRLTVT.

V usage is TRBV7-8 and J usage is TRBJ2-7; TRBD1 aligns across 8 bases. CDR3 length equals 14 residues. Per the germline V gene, CDR1 is SGHVS and CDR2 is FQNEAQ. With V trimmed by 1 base and J by 4 bases, 3 bases remained unmatched. The CDR3 bases are TGTGCCAGCAGCTTAGACAGGGGGTCGTACGAGCAGTACTTC. Amino acid sequence: CASSLDRGSYEQYF.

This clone came up once. The identical CDR3 is also encoded by other nucleotide sequences in the sample. CDR3 nucleotides: TGTGCCAGCAGCTTGGACAGAAACACCGGGGAGCTGTTTTTT. This sequence encodes CASSLDRNTGELFF. The rearrangement uses TRBV5-4 and TRBJ2-2; no reliable D call. This CDR3 is 14 amino acids long. Between the trimmed V and J ends, which lost 0 bases and 2 bases, there was a span of 5 bases. Germline V gene lookup returns CDR1 SGHNT and CDR2 YYREEE (reference sequence).